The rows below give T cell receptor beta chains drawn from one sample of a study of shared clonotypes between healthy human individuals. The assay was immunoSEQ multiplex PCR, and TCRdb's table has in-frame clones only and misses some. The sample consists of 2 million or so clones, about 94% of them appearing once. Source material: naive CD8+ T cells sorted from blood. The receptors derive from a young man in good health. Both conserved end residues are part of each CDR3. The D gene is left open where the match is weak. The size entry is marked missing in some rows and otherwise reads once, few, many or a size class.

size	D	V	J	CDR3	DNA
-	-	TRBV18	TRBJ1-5	CASSPPPGDSNQPQHF	TGTGCCAGCTCACCACCCCCAGGAGATAGCAATCAGCCCCAGCATTTT
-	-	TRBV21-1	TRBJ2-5	CASSKIWGRPRETQYF	TGTGCCAGCAGCAAAATTTGGGGACGCCCTAGAGAGACCCAGTACTTC
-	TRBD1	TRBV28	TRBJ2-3	CASVRDRGTDTQYF	TGTGCCAGCGTCAGGGACAGGGGGACAGATACGCAGTATTTT
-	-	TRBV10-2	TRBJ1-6	CASSESNSRINSPLHF	TGCGCCAGCAGTGAGTCGAATTCCCGAATCAATTCACCCCTCCACTTT
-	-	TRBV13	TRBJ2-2	CASSVRGYGTGELFF	TGTGCCAGCAGCGTCAGGGGTTATGGCACCGGGGAGCTGTTTTTT
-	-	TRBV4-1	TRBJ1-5	CASSQEGRNQPQHF	TGCGCCAGCAGCCAAGAAGGCCGCAATCAGCCCCAGCATTTT
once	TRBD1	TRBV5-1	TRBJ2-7	CASVPRTGGPYEQYF	TGCGCCAGCGTCCCCCGGACAGGGGGCCCCTACGAGCAGTACTTC
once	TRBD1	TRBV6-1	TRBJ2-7	CASSEGQGAYEQYF	TGTGCCAGCAGTGAAGGGCAGGGGGCGTACGAGCAGTACTTC
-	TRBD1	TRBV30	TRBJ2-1	CAWSVGTAFSPYNEQFF	TGTGCCTGGAGTGTAGGGACAGCCTTTTCCCCCTACAATGAGCAGTTCTTC
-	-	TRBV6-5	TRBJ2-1	CASSYSGEDRRNEQFF	TGTGCCAGCAGTTACTCAGGGGAAGACCGTAGGAATGAGCAGTTCTTC
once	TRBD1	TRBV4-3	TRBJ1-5	CASSPNRGWNQPQHF	TGCGCCAGCAGCCCTAACAGGGGGTGGAATCAGCCCCAGCATTTT
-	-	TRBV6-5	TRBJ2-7	CASSYGQGGTYEQYF	TGTGCCAGCAGTTACGGGCAGGGAGGAACCTACGAGCAGTACTTC
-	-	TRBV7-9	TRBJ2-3	CASSLGASTDTQYF	TGTGCCAGCAGCTTAGGCGCTAGCACAGATACGCAGTATTTT
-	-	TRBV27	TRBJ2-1	CASKVGGNNEQFF	TGTGCCAGCAAAGTAGGGGGGAACAATGAGCAGTTCTTC
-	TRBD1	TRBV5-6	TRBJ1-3	CASSGTGERSGNTIYF	TGTGCCAGCAGCGGGACAGGGGAACGCTCTGGAAACACCATATATTTT
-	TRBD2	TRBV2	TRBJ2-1	CASTATSGSVYNEQFF	TGTGCCAGCACCGCGACTAGCGGGAGCGTCTACAATGAGCAGTTCTTC
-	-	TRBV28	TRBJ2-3	CASSTETGRPQYF	TGTGCCAGCAGTACCGAGACTGGGAGGCCGCAGTATTTT
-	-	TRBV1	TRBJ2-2	CTSSPRGEVGELFF	TGCACCAGCAGCCCTCGCGGGGAGGTCGGGGAGCTGTTTTTT
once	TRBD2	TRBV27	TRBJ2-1	CASTLAGGPGEQFF	TGTGCCAGTACTTTAGCGGGAGGGCCGGGCGAGCAGTTCTTC
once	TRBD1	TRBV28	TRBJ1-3	CASSYDPGGTGWENTIYF	TGTGCCAGCAGCTACGACCCCGGTGGGACAGGGTGGGAAAACACCATATATTTT
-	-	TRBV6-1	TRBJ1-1	CASSEPVWEGNTEAFF	TGTGCCAGCAGTGAACCTGTTTGGGAGGGGAACACTGAAGCTTTCTTT
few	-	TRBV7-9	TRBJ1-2	CASSSYLDGYTF	TGTGCCAGCAGCTCCTACCTGGACGGCTACACCTTC
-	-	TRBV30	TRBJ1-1	CAWSVPLGSATEAFF	TGTGCCTGGAGTGTACCATTAGGGTCGGCCACTGAAGCTTTCTTT
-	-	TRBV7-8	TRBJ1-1	CASSLVGRDTEAFF	TGTGCCAGCAGCTTAGTGGGACGGGACACTGAAGCTTTCTTT
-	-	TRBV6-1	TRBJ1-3	CASSEARSVYSGNTIYF	TGTGCCAGCAGTGAAGCTCGATCGGTCTACTCTGGAAACACCATATATTTT
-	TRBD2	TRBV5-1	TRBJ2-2	CASSLAALVAGNTGELFF	TGCGCCAGCAGCTTGGCCGCCTTGGTAGCGGGGAACACCGGGGAGCTGTTTTTT